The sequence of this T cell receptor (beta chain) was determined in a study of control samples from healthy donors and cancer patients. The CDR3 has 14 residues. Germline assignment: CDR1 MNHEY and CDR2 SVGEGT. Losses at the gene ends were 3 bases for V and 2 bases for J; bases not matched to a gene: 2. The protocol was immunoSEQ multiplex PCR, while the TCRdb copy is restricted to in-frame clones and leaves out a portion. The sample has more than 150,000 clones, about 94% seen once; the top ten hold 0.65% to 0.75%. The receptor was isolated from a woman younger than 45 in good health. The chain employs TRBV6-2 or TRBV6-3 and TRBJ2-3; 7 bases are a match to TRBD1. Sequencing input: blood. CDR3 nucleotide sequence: TGTGCCAGCAGTTATGGGACAGACACAGATACGCAGTATTTT. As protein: CASSYGTDTDTQYF.